What follows describes a single T cell receptor (beta chain). Its matching antigen is unknown. Over several immunoSEQ plates, each subset's genomic DNA was distributed in even portions. Method: immunoSEQ multiplex PCR; TCRdb's copy keeps in-frame clones and lacks some. There are 2 million to 3 million clones in the sample; 80% to 95% occur only once, and approximately 0.36% lies in the top ten. This sample stems from a study of shared clonotypes between healthy human individuals. General study results and limits: When naive CD4 clonotypes were compared across four donors, 4% to 6.5% were shared.

The study drew all its donors from Caucasian adults living in Nashville, Tennessee. The CD4+ fraction was divided into a CD45RA+ naive subset and a CD45RA-negative memory subset. The V and J ends lost 1 base and 8 bases, in that order; junction bases with no gene match: 9. Germline V gives CDR1 MNHNS, CDR2 SASEGT. The CDR3 has 16 residues. Sequencing was done on a sample of naive CD4+ T cells from PBMCs. Subset described: CD45RA+ positively selected. The source of this sequence is a man in his late teens or twenties in good health. Some clones in this sample may be carry-over from other donors' samples. The chain recombines TRBV6-1 with TRBJ1-4; 8 bases are shared with TRBD1. The CDR3 reads CASSEGNRGSREKLFF. Written as DNA, the CDR3 is TGTGCCAGCAGTGAAGGAAACAGGGGGTCGCGGGAAAAACTGTTTTTT.